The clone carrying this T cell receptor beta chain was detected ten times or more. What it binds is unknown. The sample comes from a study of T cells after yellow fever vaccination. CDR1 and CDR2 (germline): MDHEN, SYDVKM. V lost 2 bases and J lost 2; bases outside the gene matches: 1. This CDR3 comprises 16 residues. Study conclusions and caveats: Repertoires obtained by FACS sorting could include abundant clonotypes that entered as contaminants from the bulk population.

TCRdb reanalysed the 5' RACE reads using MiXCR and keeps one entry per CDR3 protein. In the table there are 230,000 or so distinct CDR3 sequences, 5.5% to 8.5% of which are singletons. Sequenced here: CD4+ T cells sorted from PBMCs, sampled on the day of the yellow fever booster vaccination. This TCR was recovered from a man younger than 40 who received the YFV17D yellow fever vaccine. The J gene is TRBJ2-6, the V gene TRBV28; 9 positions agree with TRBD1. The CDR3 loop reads CASSLGDRAGANVLTF. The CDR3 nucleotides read TGTGCCAGCAGTTTAGGGGACAGGGCTGGGGCCAACGTCCTGACTTTC.